These T cell receptor beta chains were read from a single sample in a study of cytomegalovirus exposure and HLA in healthy donors. The repertoire was sequenced with immunoSEQ multiplex PCR; TCRdb's copy has only in-frame clones and lacks some. The sample contains about 200,000 clones, 75% to 85% of which appear only once. The material sequenced was PBMCs. The receptors shown here come from a male donor in good health and CMV-seropositive. Each CDR3 is given with its conserved first and last residue. A D gene is named only where the DNA matches it firmly. Clone sizes are given selectively: once, few, many, or a class where the clone is expanded.

TRBJ2-2 12 - - TRBV11-2 TGTGCCAGCAGGGCGGGTCCCGGGGAGCTGTTTTTT CASRAGPGELFF
TRBJ1-2 14 - - TRBV7-3 TGTGCCAGCAGCCAACCCCAACAGATCTATGGCTACACCTTC CASSQPQQIYGYTF
TRBJ2-2 14 - - TRBV19 TGTGCCAGTAGTATAGGGGACAACCTACGGGAGCTGTTTTTT CASSIGDNLRELFF
TRBJ2-1 15 - - TRBV7-7 TGTGCTAGCAGCCCCTCCCCGGGGACCTACAATGAGCAGTTCTTC CASSPSPGTYNEQFF
TRBJ2-7 13 TRBD1 - TRBV7-7 TGTGCCAGCAGCTTAGAGGGACAGGGCGAGCAGTACTTC CASSLEGQGEQYF
TRBJ2-6 15 TRBD1 - TRBV5-1 TGCGCCAGCAGCTTAGGGACAGAGGGGGCCAACGTCCTGACTTTC CASSLGTEGANVLTF
TRBJ1-1 14 TRBD1 - TRBV4-2 TGTGCCAGCAGCCACCTAGGGGGCGACACTGAAGCTTTCTTT CASSHLGGDTEAFF
TRBJ2-7 15 TRBD2 - TRBV27 TGTGCCAGCAGGGAGACTAGCGGGAGACTCTACGAGCAGTACTTC CASRETSGRLYEQYF
TRBJ1-2 12 TRBD1 - TRBV2 TGTGCCAGCAAAGACAGGGACTATGGCTACACCTTC CASKDRDYGYTF
TRBJ2-5 14 - - TRBV4-2 TGTGCCAGCAGCCTCCTAGACGGAGAAGAGACCCAGTACTTC CASSLLDGEETQYF
TRBJ2-1 16 TRBD2 once TRBV7-2 TGTGCCAGCAGCTTATCCTACGGGAGGGCGGGTAGTGAGCAGTTCTTC CASSLSYGRAGSEQFF